The rows below give T cell receptor beta chains drawn from one sample of a study of blood T cell repertoires in COVID-19. Only in-frame clones appear in the TCRdb table, and some are missing; sequencing was by immunoSEQ multiplex PCR. This sample has a few hundred thousand clones, with 75% to 85% found just once. Sequencing was done on a sample of peripheral blood. The receptor source for this set is a human donor in a cohort sampled during active COVID-19. CDR3s include the opening cysteine and the closing phenylalanine or tryptophan. The order of the fields is J gene, clone size, D gene, V gene, CDR3 protein, CDR3 DNA. D genes are given only for firm matches. Clone size is shown for a subset of rows, as once, few, many or a class of expanded clone.

J gene: TRBJ1-2; clone size: few; D gene: .; V gene: TRBV5-1; CDR3 protein: CASSPQDNYGYTF; CDR3 DNA: TGCGCCAGCAGCCCCCAGGATAACTATGGCTACACCTTC
J gene: TRBJ2-1; clone size: .; D gene: .; V gene: TRBV24-1; CDR3 protein: CATSDSGAANLNEQFF; CDR3 DNA: TGTGCCACCAGTGATTCAGGGGCCGCAAACCTCAATGAGCAGTTCTTC
J gene: TRBJ1-2; clone size: .; D gene: TRBD1; V gene: TRBV6-5; CDR3 protein: CASRMLTGGLYGYTF; CDR3 DNA: TGTGCCAGCCGGATGTTGACAGGGGGACTCTATGGCTACACCTTC
J gene: TRBJ2-3; clone size: .; D gene: .; V gene: TRBV19; CDR3 protein: CASSMIRGDTQYF; CDR3 DNA: TGTGCCAGTAGTATGATTAGGGGGGATACGCAGTATTTT
J gene: TRBJ1-2; clone size: once; D gene: .; V gene: TRBV6-1; CDR3 protein: CASSEAPGDTTYGYTF; CDR3 DNA: TGTGCCAGCAGTGAAGCCCCAGGGGACACTACATATGGCTACACCTTC
J gene: TRBJ1-1; clone size: .; D gene: TRBD1; V gene: TRBV2; CDR3 protein: CASRYPGQGASKSTEAFF; CDR3 DNA: TGTGCCAGCAGGTATCCGGGACAGGGGGCATCGAAGAGCACTGAAGCTTTCTTT
J gene: TRBJ1-4; clone size: .; D gene: .; V gene: TRBV14; CDR3 protein: CASSREVENNEKLFF; CDR3 DNA: TGTGCCAGCAGCCGAGAGGTAGAAAATAATGAAAAACTGTTTTTT
J gene: TRBJ1-1; clone size: once; D gene: TRBD1; V gene: TRBV6-5; CDR3 protein: CASRGTGGAFF; CDR3 DNA: TGTGCCAGCAGGGGGACAGGGGGAGCTTTCTTT
J gene: TRBJ1-1; clone size: .; D gene: .; V gene: TRBV30; CDR3 protein: CAWIGRAVTEAFF; CDR3 DNA: TGTGCCTGGATAGGCAGGGCGGTCACTGAAGCTTTCTTT
J gene: TRBJ2-1; clone size: .; D gene: .; V gene: TRBV4-1; CDR3 protein: CASSTSQGGYNEQFF; CDR3 DNA: TGCGCCAGCTCGACGTCTCAGGGGGGCTACAATGAGCAGTTCTTC
J gene: TRBJ2-7; clone size: .; D gene: .; V gene: TRBV5-1; CDR3 protein: CASSFTGRGDEQYF; CDR3 DNA: TGCGCCAGCAGCTTCACAGGGAGAGGCGACGAGCAGTACTTC